Included here is one T cell receptor (beta chain) sequence, with context. It lacks a known antigen. No base quality values were provided; no much bigger clone lies one nucleotide off. The library relied on the immunoSEQ multiplex PCR assay. A mixture of 60 forward primers for TCR Vbeta segments and 13 reverse primers for TCR Jbeta segments was used in the multiplex PCR. Amplification of the CDR3 region of rearranged TCR beta genes was performed with a multiplex PCR assay on genomic DNA. The amplified TCR beta libraries were sequenced on the Illumina HiSeq System as 87-base-pair reads. Under the source paper's analysis protocol: In a later analysis, some 80 million unique TCR beta chains were counted across the 690 or so repertoires, and about 9.9 million of these chains were shared by at least two donors. To remove PCR and sequencing errors, raw reads were error-corrected and collapsed into unique sequences using a nearest-neighbor algorithm that merged closely related sequences. Alignment of CDR3 sequences to IMGT reference sequences was used to assign V, D and J gene segments. For a sequence to be retained, at least a six-nucleotide match to both a V gene segment and a J gene segment was required. Rearrangements were classified as productive when the CDR3 lacked stop codons and remained in frame with V and J, and all other rearrangements were classified as non-productive. Following IMGT convention, CDR3 was defined as the stretch from the second conserved V-encoded cysteine up to the conserved J-encoded phenylalanine. In an earlier analysis of 587 of the donors, sequences lacking an unambiguous match to a single V gene segment were excluded. In an earlier analysis of approximately 590 of the donors, a V segment was called functional when productive rearrangements were above 56.7%, and segregating when the standard deviation between donors exceeded 5%. A statistical classification framework was built for diagnosing cytomegalovirus status from the catalog of TCR beta chain sequences. In a later analysis, TCR nucleotide sequences were compared against IMGT/GENE-DB human TR gene sequences so that V and J genes could be assigned. A later analysis assigned CDR3 sequences and most-parsimonious VDJ recombination scenarios with the TCRdist pipeline. In a later analysis, each TCR beta chain was defined by its CDR3 amino acid sequence together with its V-gene family, and reads without a unique V-gene family were excluded. In a later analysis, approximately 640 highly shared, low-generation-probability nucleotide sequences were removed to address suspected cross-contamination and a sequencing artifact. For each public chain, a later analysis derived a clonal expansion index from normalized ranks of inferred template counts within each repertoire. In a later analysis, generation probabilities were computed with a VDJ recombination model fitted to out-of-frame rearrangements, and the resulting probabilities were checked against IGoR. In a later analysis, TCR-TCR, TCR-HLA and TCR-CMV co-occurrence was scored with hypergeometric tests, and a repertoire-size bias correction was applied to TCR pairs. A later analysis estimated false discovery rates by permuting HLA or CMV assignments 20 times. In a later analysis, co-occurring TCRs were grouped with DBSCAN, and TCRdist sequence similarity was added when clustering was performed within HLA-allele-positive subsets. Repertoires with fewer than 30,000 or more than 120,000 public chains were left out of co-occurrence clustering, as were about 5 repertoires with anomalous nucleotide sharing. Not all clones reach the TCRdb copy of this immuneACCESS table, which keeps in-frame sequences only. Checked studies attribute under half of the gap to unresolved V genes and leave the rest unexplained. That table gives V, J and clone size, and the DNA gave D and trimming. Across this sample there are 100,000 to 150,000 clones, with around 76% seen only once. The ten largest clones add up to about 13% of the sample.

Based on the germline V gene (reference sequence), the CDR1 and CDR2 sequences are SGHAT and FQDESV. Trimming at the junction amounts to 0 bases on V and 6 bases on J, and the germline ends lie 8 bases apart. Including the terminal cysteine and phenylalanine, the CDR3 comprises 14 residues. The read is trimmed to its CDR3 DNA, 42 bases read in frame from base 1. In total, roughly 670 healthy bone marrow donors made up the cohort. All cohort members were sampled while nominally healthy, although unrecorded immune exposures were likely present. The donor tested CMV seropositive, placing the donor among the approximately 310 seropositive members of the cohort. Every donor gave a peripheral blood sample, and the peripheral blood mononuclear cells from that sample were used for TCR beta sequencing. The Qiagen DNeasy Blood Extraction Kit was used to extract genomic DNA from the blood cell samples. The data were obtained in a study of cytomegalovirus exposure and HLA in healthy donors (dated by TCRdb to about 2017). Study-wide context: In an earlier analysis of 587 of the donors, 250 to 300 Gb of sequence data and just under 120 million unique TCR beta sequences from 180 million or so T cells were reported. Five DR-DQ haplotypes were handled as single units for association and clustering because linkage in the cohort was strong. An early release covering roughly 600 HLA-typed donors comprised about 310 gigabases of sequencing data and tens of millions of unique TCR sequences. A later genetic analysis used genome-wide SNP genotypes for about three fifths of the 666 donors, treating that subset as a discovery cohort. The study combined high-throughput TCR immunosequencing, statistical association of individual TCRs with disease status, and machine learning to predict cytomegalovirus infection status. The study was designed to test whether signatures of past pathogen exposure could be identified by cataloging public T cell receptors. On average, around 200,000 unique TCR beta nucleotide sequences were sequenced per donor among a few hundred genotyped donors of the cohort, with about 19% of those sequences being non-productive. Rather than drawing on any new phenotypic data, the later analysis identified candidate immune exposures from TCR beta sequences and the way those sequences occurred across donors. To study patterns of TCR occurrence, a later analysis re-analyzed previously published TCR beta repertoires from 666 donors and added high-resolution HLA genotyping. In an earlier analysis of 587 of the donors, high-throughput TCR beta sequencing was used to judge whether each TCR beta V gene segment behaved as functional or pseudogenic. The study profiled the T cell repertoires of about 720 subjects by immunosequencing and related them to cytomegalovirus serostatus. All discovery cohort repertoires had been generated on a single sequencing platform. Besides the first cohort of about 730 subjects, a separate validation cohort made up of over 100 different subjects was used. Class I and class II HLA loci were covered by the typing at four-digit resolution. Among the approximately 400 genotyped donors, approximately 77% belonged to the genetic ancestry cluster associated with self-reported Caucasian donors. Typing coverage differed by locus: A, B, C, DRB1 and DQB1 were typed in about 620-630 donors, DQA1 in about 500, DPA1 in some 570, and DPB1 in 450 to 480. Donor age, sex, ethnicity and CMV serostatus were compiled alongside the repertoire data. The full study reports these points: In an earlier analysis of a few hundred of the donors, most TCR beta V segments were observed in productive rearrangements about 87% or about 30% of the time, broadly matching IMGT annotations. Presence/absence analyses assumed roughly uniform sequencing depth across donors, an assumption that may not hold. Specific HLA alleles were associated with over 15,000 TCR beta sequences at a false discovery rate of 0.05 in a later analysis. In a later analysis, most CMV-associated TCR beta chains were found to appear HLA-restricted, with HLA associations seemingly driven largely by CMV exposure. A later analysis found that TCR association rates varied across HLA loci, with DRB1 alleles showing the most associated TCRs and HLA-C alleles the fewest. According to a later genetic analysis, donors in an Asian-associated ancestry cluster had fewer N-insertions in productive TCRs than the approximately 650-donor mean. A later genetic analysis associated a missense DCLRE1C variant with V-gene and J-gene trimming of TCR beta chains, and an independent cohort replicated the association. Because some donors lacked HLA typing at each locus, the association tests relied only on the typed subset. Most TCR sequences were observed very rarely across donors, whereas some public TCRs were present in many individuals. Assigning TCR associations to individual alleles was difficult when HLA alleles, especially DR and DQ, strongly co-occurred. A further reported finding was that TCR beta sequences accurately predicted the HLA-A and HLA-B alleles for most subjects in the first cohort. A few of the identified cytomegalovirus-associated TCR beta chains were confirmed in vitro to be specific for cytomegalovirus antigens. In a later analysis, several top co-occurrence clusters were reported to appear linked to parvovirus B19, influenza, CMV and Epstein-Barr virus. In both the original and validation cohorts, the classifier was reported to diagnose cytomegalovirus status with high specificity and sensitivity. The only immune exposure information available for the cohort was CMV serostatus. Linkage disequilibrium might explain the correlated functional status among segregating V segments, but an unknown experimental factor could not be ruled out. A cluster of highly shared sequence variants was judged likely to represent a technical artifact of the sequencing pipeline. This cohort had only TCR beta chains sequenced, and the lack of alpha or paired-chain data limited which features could be detected. In a later analysis, HLA-associated TCR beta chains were found to be more clonally expanded and to have lower generation probabilities than equally common non-associated chains. The 87-base-pair reads could not distinguish some IMGT-functional V segments, including TRBV6-2 and TRBV6-3, so those segments were excluded. The study listed over 150 TCR beta chains as associated with cytomegalovirus. Approximately 18 rarely observed V segments, including chromosome 9 orphons, were excluded from the earlier analysis of almost 600 of the donors because counts were too low. It was suggested by the authors that the approach could potentially be generalized to other disease states and immunological phenotypes.

Source material: PBMCs. This receptor was obtained from a woman in her fifties or sixties in good health and CMV-seropositive. Recombination joined TRBV11-1 with TRBJ2-2; TRBD2 is perhaps the D gene, given 5 matching bases. The CDR3 here reads CASSLATRSGELFF. The nucleotide sequence reads as follows: TGTGCCAGCAGCTTAGCTACTAGATCCGGGGAGCTGTTTTTT. Reference TRBV11-1 and TRBJ2-2 genes cover what lies past the CDR3, so the full variable domain is EAEVAQSPRYKITEKSQAVAFWCDPISGHATLYWYRQILGQGPELLVQFQDESVVDDSQLPKDRFSAERLKGVDSTLKIQPAELGDSAMYLCASSLATRSGELFFGEGSRLTVL.